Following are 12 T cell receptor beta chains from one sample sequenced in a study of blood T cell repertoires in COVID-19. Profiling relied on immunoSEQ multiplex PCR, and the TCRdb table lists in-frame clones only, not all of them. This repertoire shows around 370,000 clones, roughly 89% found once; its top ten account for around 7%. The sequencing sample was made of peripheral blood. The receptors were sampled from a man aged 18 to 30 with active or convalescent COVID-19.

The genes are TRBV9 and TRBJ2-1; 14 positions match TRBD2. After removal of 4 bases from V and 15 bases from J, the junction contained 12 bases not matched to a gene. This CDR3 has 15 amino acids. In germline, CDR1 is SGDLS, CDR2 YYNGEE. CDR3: CASSPAGTSGGRRFF. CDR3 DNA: TGTGCCAGCAGCCCCGCCGGGACTAGCGGGGGCCGGAGGTTCTTC.

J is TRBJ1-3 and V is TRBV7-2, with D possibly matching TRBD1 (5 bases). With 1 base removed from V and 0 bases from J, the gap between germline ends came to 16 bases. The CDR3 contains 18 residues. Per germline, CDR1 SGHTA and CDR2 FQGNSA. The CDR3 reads CASSLELGGRFSGNTIYF. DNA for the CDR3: TGTGCCAGCAGCTTAGAACTGGGGGGGAGATTCTCTGGAAACACCATATATTTT. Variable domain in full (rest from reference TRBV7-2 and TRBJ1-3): GAGVSQSPSNKVTEKGKDVELRCDPISGHTALYWYRQSLGQGLEFLIYFQGNSAPDKSGLPSDRFSAERTGGSVSTLTIQRTQQEDSAVYLCASSLELGGRFSGNTIYFGEGSWLTVV.

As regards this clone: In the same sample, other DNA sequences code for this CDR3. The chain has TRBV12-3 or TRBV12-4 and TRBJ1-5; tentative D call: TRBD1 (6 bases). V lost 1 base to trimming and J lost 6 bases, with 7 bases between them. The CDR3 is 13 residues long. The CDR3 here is CASSLGGRQPQHF. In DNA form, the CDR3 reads TGTGCCAGCAGTTTAGGGGGGCGTCAGCCCCAGCATTTT.

Written as DNA, the CDR3 is TGTGCCACCAGTGACCCCGGTAGCGGGAGGGACAATGAGCAGTTCTTC. Translated, it gives CATSDPGSGRDNEQFF. The chain employs TRBV24-1 and TRBJ2-1; 11 nucleotides align to TRBD2. Germline CDR1 and CDR2: KGHDR and SFDVKD. This CDR3 contains 16 residues. V lost 4 bases and J lost 5; bases outside the gene matches: 6.

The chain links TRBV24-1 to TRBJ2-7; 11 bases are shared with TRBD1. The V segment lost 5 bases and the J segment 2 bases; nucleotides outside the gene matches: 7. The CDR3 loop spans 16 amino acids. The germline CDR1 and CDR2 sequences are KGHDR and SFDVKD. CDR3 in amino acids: CATSAGGQGATYEQYF. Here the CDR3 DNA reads TGTGCCACCAGTGCCGGCGGACAGGGGGCAACCTACGAGCAGTACTTC.

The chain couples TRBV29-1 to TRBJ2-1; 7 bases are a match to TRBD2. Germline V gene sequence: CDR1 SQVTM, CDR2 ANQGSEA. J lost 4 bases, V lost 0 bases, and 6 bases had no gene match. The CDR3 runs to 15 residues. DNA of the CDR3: TGCAGCGTTGAAGATGATCGGGGGGTATACAATGAGCAGTTCTTC. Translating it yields CSVEDDRGVYNEQFF.

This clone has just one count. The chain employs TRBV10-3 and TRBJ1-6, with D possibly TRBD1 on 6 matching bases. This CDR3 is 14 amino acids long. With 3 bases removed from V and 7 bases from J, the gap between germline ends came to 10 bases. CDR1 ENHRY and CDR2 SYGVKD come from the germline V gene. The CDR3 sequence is CAISDWTENSPLHF. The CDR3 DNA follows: TGTGCCATCAGTGACTGGACAGAGAATTCACCCCTCCACTTT.

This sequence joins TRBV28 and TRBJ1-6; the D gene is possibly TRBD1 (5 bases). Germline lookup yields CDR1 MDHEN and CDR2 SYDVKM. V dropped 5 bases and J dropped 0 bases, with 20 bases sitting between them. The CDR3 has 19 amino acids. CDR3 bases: TGTGCCAGCAGTCCGCCTTTGTCAGGGCATAGCTCCTATAATTCACCCCTCCACTTT. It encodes CASSPPLSGHSSYNSPLHF.

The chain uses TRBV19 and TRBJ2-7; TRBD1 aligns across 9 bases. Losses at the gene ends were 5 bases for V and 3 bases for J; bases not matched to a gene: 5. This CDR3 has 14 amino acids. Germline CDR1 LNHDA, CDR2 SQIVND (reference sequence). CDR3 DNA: TGTGCCAGTAGTCGACAGGGGGGCAGCTACGAGCAGTACTTC. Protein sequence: CASSRQGGSYEQYF. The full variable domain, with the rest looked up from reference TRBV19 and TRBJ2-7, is DGGITQSPKYLFRKEGQNVTLSCEQNLNHDAMYWYRQDPGQGLRLIYYSQIVNDFQKGDIAEGYSVSREKKESFPLTVTSAQKNPTAFYLCASSRQGGSYEQYFGPGTRLTVT.

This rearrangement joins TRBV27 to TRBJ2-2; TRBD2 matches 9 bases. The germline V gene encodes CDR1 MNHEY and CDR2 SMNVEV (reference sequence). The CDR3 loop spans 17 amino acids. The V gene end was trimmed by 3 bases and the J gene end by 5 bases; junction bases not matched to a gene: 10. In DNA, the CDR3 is TGTGCCAGCAGTTTCCGTGCTAGCGGGGAGCGGACCGGGGAGCTGTTTTTT. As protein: CASSFRASGERTGELFF.

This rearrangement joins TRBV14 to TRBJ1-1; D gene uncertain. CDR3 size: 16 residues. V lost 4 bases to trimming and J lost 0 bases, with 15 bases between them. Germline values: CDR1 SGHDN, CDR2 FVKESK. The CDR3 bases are TGTGCCAGCAGCCCGTACAGCCCCCTCATGAACACTGAAGCTTTCTTT. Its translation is CASSPYSPLMNTEAFF.

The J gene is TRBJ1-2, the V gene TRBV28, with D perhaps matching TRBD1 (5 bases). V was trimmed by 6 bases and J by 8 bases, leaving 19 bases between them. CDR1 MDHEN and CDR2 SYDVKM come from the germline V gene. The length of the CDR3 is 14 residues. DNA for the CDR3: TGTGCCAGCAGAGAGAGGGGACTTTCCTGGGGCTACACCTTC. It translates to CASRERGLSWGYTF.